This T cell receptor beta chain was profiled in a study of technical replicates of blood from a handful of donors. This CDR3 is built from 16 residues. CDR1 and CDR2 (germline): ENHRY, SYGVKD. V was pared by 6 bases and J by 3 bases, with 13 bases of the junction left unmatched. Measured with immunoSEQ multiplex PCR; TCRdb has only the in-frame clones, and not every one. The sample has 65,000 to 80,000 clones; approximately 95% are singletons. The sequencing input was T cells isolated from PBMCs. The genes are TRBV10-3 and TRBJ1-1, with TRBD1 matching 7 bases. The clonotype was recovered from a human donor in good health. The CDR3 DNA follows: TGTGCCATCAGCGAAGACAGGGTCGGATGGGACACTGAAGCTTTCTTT. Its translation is CAISEDRVGWDTEAFF.